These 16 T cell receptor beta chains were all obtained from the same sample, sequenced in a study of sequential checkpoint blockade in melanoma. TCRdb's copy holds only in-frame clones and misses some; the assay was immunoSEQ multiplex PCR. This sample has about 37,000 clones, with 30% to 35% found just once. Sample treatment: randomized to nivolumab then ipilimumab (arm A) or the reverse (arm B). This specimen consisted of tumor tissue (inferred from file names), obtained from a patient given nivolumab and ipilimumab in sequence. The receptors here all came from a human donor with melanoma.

The CDR3, as DNA: TGTGCCAGCAGTTATTTCGACCGGGAGCCCTACAATGAGCAGTTCTTC. Translating it yields CASSYFDREPYNEQFF. J is TRBJ2-1 and V is TRBV6-8; a weak D match, TRBD2 (6 bases). Germline lookup yields CDR1 MNHGY and CDR2 SAAAGT. The CDR3 is 16 residues long. Trimming took off 3 bases at V and 2 bases at J, with 14 bases between the two ends.

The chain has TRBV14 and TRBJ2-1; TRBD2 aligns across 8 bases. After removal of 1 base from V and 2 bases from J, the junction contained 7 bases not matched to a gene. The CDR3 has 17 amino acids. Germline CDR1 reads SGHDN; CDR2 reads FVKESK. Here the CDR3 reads CASSQAQSGSPYNEQFF. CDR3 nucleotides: TGTGCCAGCAGCCAAGCGCAGAGCGGGAGCCCCTACAATGAGCAGTTCTTC.

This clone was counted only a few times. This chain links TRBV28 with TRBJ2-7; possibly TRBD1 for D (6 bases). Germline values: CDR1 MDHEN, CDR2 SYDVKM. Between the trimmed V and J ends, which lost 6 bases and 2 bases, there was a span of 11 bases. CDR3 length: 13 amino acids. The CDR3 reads CASRIQGPYEQYF. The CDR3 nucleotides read TGTGCCAGCAGAATACAGGGCCCCTACGAGCAGTACTTC.

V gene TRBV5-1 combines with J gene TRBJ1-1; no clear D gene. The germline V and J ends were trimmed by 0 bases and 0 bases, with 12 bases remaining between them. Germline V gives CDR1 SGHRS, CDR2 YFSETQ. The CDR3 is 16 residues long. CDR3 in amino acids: CASSLVAGTMNTEAFF. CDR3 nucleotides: TGCGCCAGCAGCTTGGTTGCAGGAACGATGAACACTGAAGCTTTCTTT. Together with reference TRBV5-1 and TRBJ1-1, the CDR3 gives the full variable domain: KAGVTQTPRYLIKTRGQQVTLSCSPISGHRSVSWYQQTPGQGLQFLFEYFSETQRNKGNFPGRFSGRQFSNSRSEMNVSTLELGDSALYLCASSLVAGTMNTEAFFGQGTRLTVV.

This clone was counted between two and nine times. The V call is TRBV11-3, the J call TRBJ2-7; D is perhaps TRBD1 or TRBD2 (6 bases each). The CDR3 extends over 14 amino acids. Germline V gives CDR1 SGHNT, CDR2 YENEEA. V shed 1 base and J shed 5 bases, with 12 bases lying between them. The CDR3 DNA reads TGTGCCAGCAGCTTAGTTCGGGGGCTGCACGAGCAGTACTTC. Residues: CASSLVRGLHEQYF.

CDR3 nucleotides: TGTGCCAGCAGCCCCCCGTGGGGGGCGGAAGAGACCCAGTACTTC. As protein: CASSPPWGAEETQYF. The chain links TRBV11-3 to TRBJ2-5; tentatively, D is TRBD1 or TRBD2 (6 bases each). The V end lost 5 bases, the J end lost 3 bases, and 16 bases lay between the germline ends. This CDR3 region has 15 residues. Germline values: CDR1 SGHNT, CDR2 YENEEA.

CDR3: CSSGTGEVNTEAFF. The CDR3 bases are TGTTCCTCCGGGACAGGAGAGGTAAACACTGAAGCTTTCTTT. V usage is TRBV12-5 and J usage is TRBJ1-1; 8 nucleotides match TRBD1. Germline loops: CDR1 LGHNT, CDR2 FRNRAP. The CDR3 extends over 14 amino acids.

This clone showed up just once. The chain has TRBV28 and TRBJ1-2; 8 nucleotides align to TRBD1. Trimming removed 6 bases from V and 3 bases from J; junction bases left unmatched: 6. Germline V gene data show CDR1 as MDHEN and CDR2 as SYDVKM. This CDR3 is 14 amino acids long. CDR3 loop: CASSHGQGDYGYTF. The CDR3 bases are TGTGCCAGCAGCCACGGACAGGGAGACTATGGCTACACCTTC.

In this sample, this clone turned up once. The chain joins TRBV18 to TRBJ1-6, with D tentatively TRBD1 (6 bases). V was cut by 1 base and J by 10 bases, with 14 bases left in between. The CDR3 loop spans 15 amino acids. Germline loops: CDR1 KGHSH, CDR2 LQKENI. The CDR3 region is CASSPLGQLDSPLHF. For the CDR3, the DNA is TGTGCCAGCTCACCACTCGGACAGCTCGACTCACCCCTCCACTTT.

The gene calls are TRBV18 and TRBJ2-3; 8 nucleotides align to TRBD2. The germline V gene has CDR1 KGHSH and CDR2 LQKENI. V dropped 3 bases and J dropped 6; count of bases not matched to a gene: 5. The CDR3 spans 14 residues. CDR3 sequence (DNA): TGTGCCAGCTCACCCCGGGAGGGCCCCGATACGCAGTATTTT. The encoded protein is CASSPREGPDTQYF.

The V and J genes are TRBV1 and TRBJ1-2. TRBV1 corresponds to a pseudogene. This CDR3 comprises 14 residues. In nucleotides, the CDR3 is TGCGCCAGCAGCCAAGCGGTCGGTGTTGATGGCTACACCTTC. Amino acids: CASSQAVGVDGYTF.

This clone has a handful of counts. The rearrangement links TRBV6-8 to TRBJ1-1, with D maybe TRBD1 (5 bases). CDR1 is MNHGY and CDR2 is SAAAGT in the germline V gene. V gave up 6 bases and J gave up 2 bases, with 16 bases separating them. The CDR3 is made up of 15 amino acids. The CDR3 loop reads CASSPRQTLNTEAFF. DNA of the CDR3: TGTGCCAGCAGCCCGCGACAGACTTTAAACACTGAAGCTTTCTTT.

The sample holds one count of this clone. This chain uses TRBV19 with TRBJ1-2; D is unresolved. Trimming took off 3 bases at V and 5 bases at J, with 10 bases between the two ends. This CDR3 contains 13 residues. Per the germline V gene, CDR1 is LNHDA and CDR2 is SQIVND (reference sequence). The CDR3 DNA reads TGTGCCAGTAGTATTCCGGCAGTTTATGGCTACACCTTC. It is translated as CASSIPAVYGYTF.

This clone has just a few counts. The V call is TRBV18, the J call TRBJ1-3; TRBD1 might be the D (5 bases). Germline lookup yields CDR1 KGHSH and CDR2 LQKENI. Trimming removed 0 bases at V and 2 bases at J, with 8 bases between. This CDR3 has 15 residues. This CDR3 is CASSPPGGAGNTIYF. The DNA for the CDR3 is TGTGCCAGCTCACCACCGGGGGGTGCTGGAAACACCATATATTTT.

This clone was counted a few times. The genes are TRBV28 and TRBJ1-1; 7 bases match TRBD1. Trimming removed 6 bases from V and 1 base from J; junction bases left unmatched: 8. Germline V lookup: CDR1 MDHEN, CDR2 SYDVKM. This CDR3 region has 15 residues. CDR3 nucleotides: TGTGCCAGCAGCCCCCACGGGACAGCGAACACTGAAGCTTTCTTT. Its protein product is CASSPHGTANTEAFF.

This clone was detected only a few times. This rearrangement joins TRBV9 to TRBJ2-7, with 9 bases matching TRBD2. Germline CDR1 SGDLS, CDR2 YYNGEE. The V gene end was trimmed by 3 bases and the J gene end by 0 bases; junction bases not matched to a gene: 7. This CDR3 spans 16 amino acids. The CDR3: CASSARLADRSYEQYF. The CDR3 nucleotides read TGTGCCAGCAGCGCCAGACTAGCGGACCGCTCCTACGAGCAGTACTTC.